These 10 T cell receptor beta chains originate from one sample sequenced in a study of patients and donors after allogeneic stem cell transplantation. TCRdb called the RT-PCR reads again in MiXCR, with one record for every CDR3 protein. The sample lists about 960,000 distinct CDR3 sequences, approximately 19% occurring once. Source material: blood, either unsorted or a sorted T cell fraction (not recorded which). The receptor source for this set is a human donor who was either an allogeneic HSCT recipient or a stem cell or donor lymphocyte infusion donor (not recorded which). It is not recorded whose cells these are; they may come from a transplant donor.

The gene calls are TRBV20-1 and TRBJ2-7; 7 positions match TRBD2. With V trimmed by 3 bases and J by 3 bases, 5 bases remained unmatched. Germline V gives CDR1 DFQATT, CDR2 SNEGSKA (reference sequence). The CDR3 has 13 amino acids. The CDR3 sequence: CSARGGFIYEQYF. CDR3 bases: TGCAGTGCTAGGGGGGGGTTTATCTACGAGCAGTACTTC.

This clonotype was recorded a few times. CDR3: CASSTHTGGSYNSPLHF. CDR3 nucleotides: TGTGCCAGCAGCACCCACACAGGGGGAAGCTATAATTCACCCCTCCACTTT. The chain couples TRBV7-9 to TRBJ1-6; 8 nucleotides match TRBD1. The J segment lost 3 bases and the V segment lost 5 bases, leaving 9 bases of the junction unmatched. From germline, CDR1 is SEHNR and CDR2 FQNEAQ (reference sequence). The CDR3 is 17 residues long.

A few counts support this clonotype. This chain links TRBV28 with TRBJ1-1; a possible D gene is TRBD1 (6 bases). This CDR3 has 13 amino acids. Looked up from germline, CDR1 is MDHEN and CDR2 is SYDVKM. The V and J ends lost 6 bases and 7 bases respectively, with 15 bases between them. DNA for the CDR3: TGTGCCAGCAGCCCGTTCAAGGGGGGTGAAGCTTTCTTT. It encodes CASSPFKGGEAFF.

The table lists this clonotype with a few counts. This rearrangement joins TRBV7-2 to TRBJ2-3; a possible D gene is TRBD2 (5 bases). Germline V CDR1 and CDR2: SGHTA, FQGNSA. The CDR3 is made up of 15 amino acids. The ends were cut back, 3 bases at V and 2 bases at J, with 12 bases in the middle. This CDR3 reads CASSLERNPTDTQYF. The CDR3 DNA is TGTGCCAGCAGCTTGGAGCGGAACCCCACAGATACGCAGTATTTT.

This clonotype was observed a handful of times. V usage is TRBV20-1 and J usage is TRBJ2-1; TRBD1 might be the D (6 bases). Germline V gives CDR1 DFQATT, CDR2 SNEGSKA (reference sequence). With 4 bases removed from V and 15 bases from J, the gap between germline ends came to 16 bases. This CDR3 has 11 residues. In DNA, the CDR3 is TGCAGTGCTAAACAGGGTGCGAATAGGTTCTTC. Protein sequence: CSAKQGANRFF.

This clonotype was detected a few times. The chain couples TRBV27 to TRBJ2-7; D perhaps matches TRBD1 (6 bases). Trimming pared 3 bases from V and 6 bases from J, leaving 18 bases between. The CDR3 contains 15 residues. Germline loops: CDR1 MNHEY, CDR2 SMNVEV (reference sequence). The CDR3 here is CASSFRGGRRAEQYF. CDR3 nucleotide sequence: TGTGCCAGCAGTTTCAGAGGGGGAAGAAGGGCCGAGCAGTACTTC.

The CDR3 nucleotides read TGTGCCAGCAGCCAAGGCGGCAGCGGGAAGCAGTATTTT. Its protein product is CASSQGGSGKQYF. The gene calls are TRBV3-1 and TRBJ2-3; 7 nucleotides match TRBD2. Germline V gives CDR1 LGHDT, CDR2 YNNKEL (reference sequence). Trimming at V came to 1 base and at J to 11 bases, leaving 6 bases not matched to a gene. This CDR3 spans 13 amino acids.

This clonotype has a handful of counts. J is TRBJ1-1 and V is TRBV20-1; TRBD1 is a possible D gene (6 bases). Trimming removed 3 bases at V and 3 bases at J, with 14 bases between. This CDR3 has 14 residues. CDR1 and CDR2 (germline): DFQATT, SNEGSKA (reference sequence). CDR3 coding DNA: TGCAGTGCTAGGAGCCCAGGGGTGTACACTGAAGCTTTCTTT. Translated, it gives CSARSPGVYTEAFF.

The chain combines TRBV7-3 with TRBJ1-2; 7 positions match TRBD1. V lost 5 bases to trimming and J lost 7 bases; unmatched junction nucleotides: 7. Germline CDR1 and CDR2: SGHTA and FQGTGA. This CDR3 spans 13 amino acids. This chain's CDR3 is CASSQGEELGYTF. CDR3 sequence (DNA): TGTGCCAGCAGCCAGGGGGAGGAGCTTGGCTACACCTTC.

This clonotype was counted at least ten times. This chain links TRBV12-3 or TRBV12-4 with TRBJ2-3; D remains ambiguous. The CDR3 is 14 amino acids. V was trimmed by 3 bases and J by 2 bases, leaving 9 bases between them. In DNA form, the CDR3 reads TGTGCCAGCAGTTTCGCTCGTCTCACAGATACGCAGTATTTT. It is translated as CASSFARLTDTQYF.